The 15 T cell receptor beta chains below come from one sample, sequenced in a study of blood T cell repertoires in COVID-19. The protocol was immunoSEQ multiplex PCR, while the TCRdb copy is restricted to in-frame clones and leaves out a portion. The sample yields about 250,000 clones, roughly 86% seen once. Sequences were obtained from peripheral blood. These receptors were obtained from an elderly woman with COVID-19, enrolled during active disease.

This clone was counted between two and nine times. This sequence joins TRBV6-4 and TRBJ1-2; a weak D match, TRBD1 (5 bases). Germline assignment: CDR1 MRHNA and CDR2 SNTAGT. CDR3 length: 9 amino acids. Trimming pared 8 bases from V and 13 bases from J, leaving 11 bases between. The CDR3 reads CASEGDCTF. For the CDR3, the DNA is TGTGCCAGCGAAGGGGATTGCACCTTC.

The V and J genes are TRBV19 and TRBJ1-5, with D perhaps matching TRBD1 (5 bases). CDR3 length equals 15 residues. Germline lookup yields CDR1 LNHDA and CDR2 SQIVND (reference sequence). The ends were cut back, 0 bases at V and 3 bases at J, with 9 bases in the middle. CDR3 coding DNA: TGTGCCAGTAGTATAGAGACAGCGTTCAATCAGCCCCAGCATTTT. Translating it yields CASSIETAFNQPQHF.

The genes are TRBV18 and TRBJ1-5; D perhaps matches TRBD1 (6 bases). CDR1 is KGHSH, CDR2 LQKENI, per germline. The CDR3 loop spans 14 amino acids. Deletions cut 3 bases from V and 5 bases from J, with 11 bases between. The CDR3 bases are TGTGCCAGCTCACCTGGACAGAAAGATCAGCCCCAGCATTTT. This sequence encodes CASSPGQKDQPQHF.

The chain joins TRBV5-1 to TRBJ2-3, with D perhaps TRBD2 (6 bases). CDR1 SGHRS and CDR2 YFSETQ come from the germline V gene. Trimming stripped 1 base from V and 3 bases from J, with 9 bases between. The CDR3 consists of 14 residues. The CDR3 protein is CASSLRDLTDTQYF. CDR3 sequence (DNA): TGCGCCAGCAGCTTGAGGGACTTGACAGATACGCAGTATTTT.

V and J are TRBV6-1 and TRBJ1-1, with 8 positions matching TRBD1. The CDR3 extends over 17 amino acids. Germline CDR1 is MNHNS and CDR2 is SASEGT. V shed 2 bases, J shed 4 bases, and the junction held 12 bases outside the gene matches. The CDR3 nucleotides are TGTGCCAGCAGTGAACGAATTTTAGGACAGGGAATCACTGAAGCTTTCTTT. This codes for CASSERILGQGITEAFF.

The chain recombines TRBV12-3 or TRBV12-4 with TRBJ1-2; TRBD1 matches at 8 bases. CDR3 size: 13 residues. V lost 11 bases to trimming and J lost 2 bases; unmatched junction nucleotides: 7. The CDR3 sequence is CALLRTGNYGYTF. The CDR3 nucleotides are TGTGCCCTCCTCCGGACAGGGAACTATGGCTACACCTTC.

CDR3 sequence reads: CATSRDREDYEKLFF. The CDR3 DNA follows: TGTGCCACCAGCAGAGATAGAGAGGATTATGAAAAACTGTTTTTT. The rearrangement joins TRBV15 to TRBJ1-4; D gene uncertain. Looked up from germline, CDR1 is LNHNV and CDR2 is YYDKDF (reference sequence). Trimming removed 0 bases at V and 6 bases at J, with 11 bases between. CDR3 length: 15 residues.

This clone has a single count. V gene TRBV7-2 combines with J gene TRBJ1-2; 9 bases line up with TRBD1. Germline CDR1 SGHTA, CDR2 FQGNSA. With V trimmed by 6 bases and J by 3 bases, 8 bases remained unmatched. The CDR3 is made up of 15 amino acids. The CDR3 region is CASRPTTGGDYGYTF. Written as DNA, the CDR3 is TGTGCCAGCAGACCCACGACAGGGGGGGACTATGGCTACACCTTC.

This clone was detected many times. The rearrangement links TRBV6-2 or TRBV6-3 to TRBJ1-2; 8 bases are shared with TRBD1. Germline CDR1 reads MNHEY; CDR2 reads SVGEGT. J gave up 8 bases and V 6 bases, and 14 bases lay outside the gene matches. The CDR3 contains 15 residues. The CDR3 DNA follows: TGTGCCAGCAGCCTCACCCCAGGGGGCTTGAAAGGCTACACCTTC. Translating it yields CASSLTPGGLKGYTF.

The chain is built from TRBV7-6 and TRBJ2-5; 9 positions agree with TRBD1. Per the germline V gene, CDR1 is SGHVS and CDR2 is FNYEAQ. CDR3 size: 14 residues. The ends lost 5 bases at V and 2 bases at J; junction bases unmatched: 3. Here the CDR3 DNA reads TGTGCCAGCAGCCACAGGGGGCGGCAAGAGACCCAGTACTTC. Translating it yields CASSHRGRQETQYF.

This rearrangement joins TRBV5-1 to TRBJ2-4; 8 bases agree with TRBD1. This CDR3 has 15 residues. Germline V gene lookup returns CDR1 SGHRS and CDR2 YFSETQ. V was clipped by 4 bases and J by 11 bases; unmatched bases: 14. The CDR3 nucleotides are TGCGCCAGCAGCCCAGGGGGCGGCGGGGAGGAGGTTCAGTACTTC. This encodes CASSPGGGGEEVQYF. Based on the CDR3 plus reference TRBV5-1 and TRBJ2-4, the full variable domain is KAGVTQTPRYLIKTRGQQVTLSCSPISGHRSVSWYQQTPGQGLQFLFEYFSETQRNKGNFPGRFSGRQFSNSRSEMNVSTLELGDSALYLCASSPGGGGEEVQYFGAGTRLSVL.

This chain links TRBV19 with TRBJ1-1; the D gene is possibly TRBD1 (6 bases). Per germline, CDR1 LNHDA and CDR2 SQIVND (reference sequence). Trimming removed 8 bases at V and 3 bases at J, with 19 bases between. This CDR3 is built from 15 residues. The chain's CDR3 is CASRTLGRGHTEAFF. Written as DNA, the CDR3 is TGTGCCAGTCGGACCCTCGGCAGGGGTCACACTGAAGCTTTCTTT.

The rearrangement uses TRBV3-1 (or the pseudogene TRBV3-2) and TRBJ1-2; a weak D match, TRBD1 (5 bases). Per germline, CDR1 LGHDT and CDR2 YNNKEL (reference sequence). Trimming took 0 bases from V and 8 from J, leaving 10 bases between them. This CDR3 contains 13 residues. CDR3 loop: CASSQEKGRGYTF. The CDR3 region has the DNA TGTGCCAGCAGCCAAGAGAAGGGGAGGGGCTACACCTTC.

The V call is TRBV5-8, the J call TRBJ2-1; possibly TRBD2 for D (6 bases). This CDR3 region has 14 residues. CDR1 is SGHTS, CDR2 YDEGEE, per germline. V dropped 4 bases and J dropped 4 bases, with 12 bases sitting between them. The CDR3 coding sequence is TGTGCCAGCAGCCCGGGACTGATTTACAATGAGCAGTTCTTC. Translated: CASSPGLIYNEQFF.

The rearrangement uses TRBV20-1 and TRBJ1-6, with D perhaps TRBD1 (5 bases). Trimming cost V 3 bases and J 5 bases, with 11 bases left between them. This CDR3 spans 14 amino acids. CDR1 DFQATT and CDR2 SNEGSKA come from the germline V gene (reference sequence). The CDR3 reads CSASRGADNSPLHF. The CDR3 DNA reads TGCAGTGCTAGTCGTGGGGCAGATAATTCACCCCTCCACTTT.